Detailed here is one T cell receptor beta chain. Data came from immunoSEQ multiplex PCR; TCRdb stores just in-frame clones and leaves some out. This sample has roughly 72,000 clones, with about four fifths found just once. The data were taken from a study of blood T cell repertoires in COVID-19. Study information: Spain, Italy and the United States supplied samples that represented acute and convalescent COVID-19. From T cells, B-cell-depleted T cells, or PBMCs came the material, which was cDNA or gDNA.

With 3 bases clipped from V and 1 base from J, the junction kept 2 bases outside the gene matches. This CDR3 region has 15 residues. Germline V gene data show CDR1 as SGHRS and CDR2 as YFSETQ. The chain uses TRBV5-1 and TRBJ2-2, with 8 bases fitting TRBD1. This clonotype was sampled from a man in his 70s who had recovered from COVID-19. Sequenced sample: peripheral blood. The CDR3 sequence: CASSSRGQNTGELFF. CDR3 DNA: TGCGCCAGCAGCTCCAGGGGGCAGAACACCGGGGAGCTGTTTTTT.